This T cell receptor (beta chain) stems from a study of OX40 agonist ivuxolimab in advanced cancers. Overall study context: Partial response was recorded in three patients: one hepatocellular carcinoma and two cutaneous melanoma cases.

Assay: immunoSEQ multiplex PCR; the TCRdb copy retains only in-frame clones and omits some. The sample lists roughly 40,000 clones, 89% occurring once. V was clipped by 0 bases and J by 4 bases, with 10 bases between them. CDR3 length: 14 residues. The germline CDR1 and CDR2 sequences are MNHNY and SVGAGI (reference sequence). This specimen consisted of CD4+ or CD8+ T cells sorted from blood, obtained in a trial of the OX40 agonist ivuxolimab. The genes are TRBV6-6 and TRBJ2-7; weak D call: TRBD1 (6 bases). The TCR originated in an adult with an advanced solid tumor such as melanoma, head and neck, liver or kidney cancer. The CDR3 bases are TGTGCCAGCAGTTACTCAGAGGGGGTGTACGAGCAGTACTTC. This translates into CASSYSEGVYEQYF.